This T cell receptor beta chain stems from a study of blood T cell repertoires in COVID-19. The assay was immunoSEQ multiplex PCR, and TCRdb's table has in-frame clones only and misses some. Of approximately 220,000 clones in the sample, 80% to 90% were seen once. CDR3 length: 15 amino acids. CDR1 and CDR2 from the germline V gene are SEHNR and FQNEAQ (reference sequence). V lost 5 bases to trimming and J lost 8 bases; unmatched junction nucleotides: 9. Clinical history reported by participants formed the basis on which cohorts were assigned. The source is a woman in her 40s with acute COVID-19. J is TRBJ2-1 and V is TRBV7-9; 10 nucleotides line up with TRBD2. Sequencing input: PBMCs or T cells enriched from blood (not recorded which). As DNA, the CDR3 is TGTGCCAGCAGCCTTACTAGCGGGATTGCCGATGAGCAGTTCTTC. It yields the protein CASSLTSGIADEQFF.